This T cell receptor (beta chain) is from a study of shared clonotypes between healthy human individuals. Naive CD8 cells were CD45RO-negative, positively selected for CCR7, excluding terminally differentiated effector memory CD45RA+ cells. Broader study findings: Naive CD4 clonotypes overlapped across a few donors at approximately 4.5%.

V was trimmed by 8 bases and J by 0 bases, leaving 17 bases between them. Germline V lookup: CDR1 MGHRA, CDR2 YSYEKL. This CDR3 is 15 amino acids long. Regarding this clone: Antigen unknown.

Generated by immunoSEQ multiplex PCR, the TCRdb table keeps only in-frame clones and is missing some. The data contain hundreds of thousands of clones, roughly 98% of them seen just once; the ten biggest clones take up 0.3%. The source is a man younger than 45 in good health. The sample was naive CD8+ T cells sorted from blood. This chain links TRBV4-1 with TRBJ2-7, with D possibly being TRBD2 (6 bases). The CDR3 coding sequence is TGCGCCAGCGGGGGGAGCGGAGGCAGCTCCTACGAGCAGTACTTC. Residues: CASGGSGGSSYEQYF.